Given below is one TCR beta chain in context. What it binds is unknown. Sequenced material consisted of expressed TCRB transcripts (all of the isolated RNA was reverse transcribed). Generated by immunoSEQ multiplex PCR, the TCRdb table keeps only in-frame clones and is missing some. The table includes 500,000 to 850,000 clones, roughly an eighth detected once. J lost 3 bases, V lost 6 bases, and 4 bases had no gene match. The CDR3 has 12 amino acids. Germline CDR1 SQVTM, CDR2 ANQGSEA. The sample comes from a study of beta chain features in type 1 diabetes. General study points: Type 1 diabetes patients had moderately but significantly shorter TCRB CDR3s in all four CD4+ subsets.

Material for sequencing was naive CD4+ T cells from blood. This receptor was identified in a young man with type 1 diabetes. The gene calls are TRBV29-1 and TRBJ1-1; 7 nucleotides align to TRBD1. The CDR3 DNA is TGCAGCGTGTACGGACAGGACACTGAAGCTTTCTTT. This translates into CSVYGQDTEAFF.